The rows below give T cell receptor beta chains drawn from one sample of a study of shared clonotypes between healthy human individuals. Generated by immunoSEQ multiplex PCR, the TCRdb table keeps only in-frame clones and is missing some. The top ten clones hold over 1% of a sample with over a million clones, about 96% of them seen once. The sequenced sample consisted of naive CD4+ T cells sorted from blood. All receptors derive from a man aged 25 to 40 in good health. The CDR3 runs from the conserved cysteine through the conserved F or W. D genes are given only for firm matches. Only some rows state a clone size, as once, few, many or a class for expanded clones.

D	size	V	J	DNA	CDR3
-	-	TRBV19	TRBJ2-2	TGTGCCAGTACCTCGCGAAGGGGGTTCAGCGGGGAGCTGTTTTTT	CASTSRRGFSGELFF
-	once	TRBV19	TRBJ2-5	TGTGCCAGTAGCACCGGGAGCAGCGTACCGACGGGGGAGACCCAGTACTTC	CASSTGSSVPTGETQYF
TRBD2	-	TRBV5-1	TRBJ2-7	TGCGCCAGCAGCTTGGGACTAGCGAGTAAGGGAGGTTCCTACGAGCAGTACTTC	CASSLGLASKGGSYEQYF
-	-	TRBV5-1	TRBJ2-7	TGCGCCAGTACCCCGGGATTAGCGGCCTACGAGCAGTACTTC	CASTPGLAAYEQYF
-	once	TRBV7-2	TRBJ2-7	TGTGCCAGCAGCTTACAGCCGGGAGTAGCCGAGCAGTACTTC	CASSLQPGVAEQYF
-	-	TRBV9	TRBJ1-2	TGTGCCAGCAGCGTAGACGGAGGGGCGGCCTCTCGCTATGGCTACACCTTC	CASSVDGGAASRYGYTF
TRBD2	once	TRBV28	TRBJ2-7	TGTGCCAGCAGTTCTTTTGCGTCGGGACTAACTCGTGCCTACGAGCAGTACTTC	CASSSFASGLTRAYEQYF
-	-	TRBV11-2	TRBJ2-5	TGTGCCAGCAGCCTAGTGACAGGACGACCCCAAGAGACCCAGTACTTC	CASSLVTGRPQETQYF
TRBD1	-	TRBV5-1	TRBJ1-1	TGCGCCAGCACTGGGACAGCGAACACTGAAGCTTTCTTT	CASTGTANTEAFF
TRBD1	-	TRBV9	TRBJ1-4	TGTGCCAGCAGCGAGGGAGTAACAGGGGTGGAACTGTTTTTT	CASSEGVTGVELFF
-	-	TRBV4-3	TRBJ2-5	TGCGCCAGCAGCCAAGATTTGGTTCCGGGGGAGACCCAGTACTTC	CASSQDLVPGETQYF
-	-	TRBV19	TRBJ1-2	TGTGCCAGTAGTAATGAGGGACTCGTCTATGGCTACACCTTC	CASSNEGLVYGYTF
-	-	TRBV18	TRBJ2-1	TGTGCCAGCTCACCAGCGAAACCCGAGACTAGTTCGGACAATGAGCAGTTCTTC	CASSPAKPETSSDNEQFF
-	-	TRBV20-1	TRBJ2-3	TGCAGTGCTAGGGGGGATGATACGCAGTATTTT	CSARGDDTQYF
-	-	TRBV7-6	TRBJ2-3	TGTGCCAGCAGCTTAGGGGGCGGTTACACAGATACGCAGTATTTT	CASSLGGGYTDTQYF
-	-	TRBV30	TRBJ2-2	TGTGCCTGGAGTGACTCCGGAAGGTCCGACACCGGGGAGCTGTTTTTT	CAWSDSGRSDTGELFF
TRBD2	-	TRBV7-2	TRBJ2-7	TGTGCCAGCAGCGGATTAGCGGGAGGGTATGAGCAGTACTTC	CASSGLAGGYEQYF